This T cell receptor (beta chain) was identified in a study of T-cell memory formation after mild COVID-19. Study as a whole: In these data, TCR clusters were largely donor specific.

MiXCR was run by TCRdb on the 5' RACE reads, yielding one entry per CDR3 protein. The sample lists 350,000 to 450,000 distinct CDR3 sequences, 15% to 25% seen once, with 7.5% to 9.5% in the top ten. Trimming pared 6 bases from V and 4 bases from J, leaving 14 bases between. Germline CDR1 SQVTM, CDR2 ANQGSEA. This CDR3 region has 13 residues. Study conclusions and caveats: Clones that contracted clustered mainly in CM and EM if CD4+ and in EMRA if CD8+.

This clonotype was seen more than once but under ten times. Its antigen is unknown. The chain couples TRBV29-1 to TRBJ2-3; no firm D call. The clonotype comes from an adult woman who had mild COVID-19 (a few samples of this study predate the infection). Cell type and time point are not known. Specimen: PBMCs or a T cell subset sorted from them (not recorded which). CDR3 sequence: CSVRKPSADTQYF. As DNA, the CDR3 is TGCAGCGTACGAAAACCGTCGGCAGATACGCAGTATTTT.